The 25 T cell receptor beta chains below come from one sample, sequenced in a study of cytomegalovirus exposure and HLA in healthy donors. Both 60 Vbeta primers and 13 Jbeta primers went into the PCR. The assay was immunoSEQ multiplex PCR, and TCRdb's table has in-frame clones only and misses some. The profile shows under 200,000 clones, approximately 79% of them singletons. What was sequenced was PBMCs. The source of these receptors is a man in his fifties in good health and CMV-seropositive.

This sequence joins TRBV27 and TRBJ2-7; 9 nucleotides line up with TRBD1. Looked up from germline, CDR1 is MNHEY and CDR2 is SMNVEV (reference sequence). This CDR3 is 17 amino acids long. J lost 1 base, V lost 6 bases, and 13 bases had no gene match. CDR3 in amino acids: CASRLTAPGQGSYEQYF. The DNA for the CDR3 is TGTGCCAGCAGGTTAACTGCCCCGGGACAGGGATCCTACGAGCAGTACTTC.

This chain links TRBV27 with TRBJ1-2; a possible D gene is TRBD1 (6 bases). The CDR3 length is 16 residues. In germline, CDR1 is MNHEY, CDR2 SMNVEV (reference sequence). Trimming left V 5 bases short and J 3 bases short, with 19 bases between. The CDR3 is CASSPLTGKLDYGYTF. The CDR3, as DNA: TGTGCCAGCAGTCCGCTAACAGGGAAATTAGACTATGGCTACACCTTC.

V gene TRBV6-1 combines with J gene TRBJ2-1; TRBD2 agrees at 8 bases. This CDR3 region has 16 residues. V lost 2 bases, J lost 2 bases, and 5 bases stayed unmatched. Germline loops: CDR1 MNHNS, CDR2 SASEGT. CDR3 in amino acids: CASSERGGGTYNEQFF. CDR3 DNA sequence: TGTGCCAGCAGTGAACGAGGCGGGGGGACCTACAATGAGCAGTTCTTC.

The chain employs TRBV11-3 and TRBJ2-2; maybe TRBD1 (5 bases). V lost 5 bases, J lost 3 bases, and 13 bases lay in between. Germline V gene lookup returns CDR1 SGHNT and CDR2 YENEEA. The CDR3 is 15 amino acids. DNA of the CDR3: TGTGCCAGCAGCCCTACCGACAGCTACACCGGGGAGCTGTTTTTT. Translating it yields CASSPTDSYTGELFF.

The CDR3 spells CASSFAGSSYNEQFF. The CDR3 DNA sequence: TGCGCCAGCAGCTTCGCGGGGAGCTCCTACAATGAGCAGTTCTTC. The rearrangement uses TRBV5-1 and TRBJ2-1; tentatively, D is TRBD2 (6 bases). Germline CDR1 SGHRS, CDR2 YFSETQ. This CDR3 is built from 15 residues. Deletions cut 2 bases from V and 0 bases from J, with 9 bases between.

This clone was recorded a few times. The CDR3: CASSMRSPLHF. The CDR3 coding sequence is TGTGCCAGCAGCATGCGTTCACCCCTCCACTTT. The V and J genes are TRBV28 and TRBJ1-6; D remains ambiguous. The CDR3 contains 11 residues. Trimming cost V 6 bases and J 9 bases, with 6 bases left between them. Germline V CDR1 and CDR2: MDHEN, SYDVKM.

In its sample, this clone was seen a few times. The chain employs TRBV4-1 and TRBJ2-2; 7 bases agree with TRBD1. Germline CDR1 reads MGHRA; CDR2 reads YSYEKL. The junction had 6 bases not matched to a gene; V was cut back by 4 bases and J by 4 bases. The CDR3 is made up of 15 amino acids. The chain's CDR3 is CASSLSDRVTGELFF. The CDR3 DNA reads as TGCGCCAGCAGCCTTTCCGACAGGGTCACCGGGGAGCTGTTTTTT.

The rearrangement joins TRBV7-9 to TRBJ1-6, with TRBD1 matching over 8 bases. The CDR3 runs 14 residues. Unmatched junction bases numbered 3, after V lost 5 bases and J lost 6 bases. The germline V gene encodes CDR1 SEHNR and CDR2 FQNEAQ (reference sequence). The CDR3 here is CASSRTGPNSPLHF. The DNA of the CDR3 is TGTGCCAGCAGCCGGACAGGGCCTAATTCACCCCTCCACTTT.

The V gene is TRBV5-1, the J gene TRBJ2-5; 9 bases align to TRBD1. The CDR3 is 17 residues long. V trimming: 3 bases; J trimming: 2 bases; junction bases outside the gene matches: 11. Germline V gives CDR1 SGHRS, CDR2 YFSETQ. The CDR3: CASSWGQGLGGQETQYF. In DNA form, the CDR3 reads TGCGCCAGCAGCTGGGGACAGGGTCTTGGAGGGCAAGAGACCCAGTACTTC.

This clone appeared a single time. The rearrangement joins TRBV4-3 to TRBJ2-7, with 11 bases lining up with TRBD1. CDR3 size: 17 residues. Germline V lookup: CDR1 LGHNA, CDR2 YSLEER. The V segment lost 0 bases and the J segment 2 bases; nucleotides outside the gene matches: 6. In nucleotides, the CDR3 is TGCGCCAGCAGCCAAGATCTCGGGACAGGGGGTGCCTACGAGCAGTACTTC. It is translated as CASSQDLGTGGAYEQYF.

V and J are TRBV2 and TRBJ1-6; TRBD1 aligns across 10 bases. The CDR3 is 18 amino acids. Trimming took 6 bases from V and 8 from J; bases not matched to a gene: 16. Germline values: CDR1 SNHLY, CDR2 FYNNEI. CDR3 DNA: TGTGCCAGCAGGGAACCGGGACAGGGGAGGGTGAGGCATTCACCCCTCCACTTT. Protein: CASREPGQGRVRHSPLHF. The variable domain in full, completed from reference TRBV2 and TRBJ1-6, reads EPEVTQTPSHQVTQMGQEVILRCVPISNHLYFYWYRQILGQKVEFLVSFYNNEISEKSEIFDDQFSVERPDGSNFTLKIRSTKLEDSAMYFCASREPGQGRVRHSPLHFGNGTRLTVT.

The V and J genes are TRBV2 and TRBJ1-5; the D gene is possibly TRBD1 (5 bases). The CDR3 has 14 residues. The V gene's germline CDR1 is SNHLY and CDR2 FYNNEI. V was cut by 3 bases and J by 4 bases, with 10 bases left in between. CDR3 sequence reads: CASSDKTVNQPQHF. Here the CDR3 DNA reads TGTGCCAGCAGTGATAAGACAGTTAATCAGCCCCAGCATTTT.

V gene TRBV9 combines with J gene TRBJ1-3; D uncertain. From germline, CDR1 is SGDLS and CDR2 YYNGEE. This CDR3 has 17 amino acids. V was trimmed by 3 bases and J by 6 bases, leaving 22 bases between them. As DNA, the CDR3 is TGTGCCAGCAGCGCCCCGATGACTGGCCCTCTCGTAAACACCATATATTTT. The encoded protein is CASSAPMTGPLVNTIYF. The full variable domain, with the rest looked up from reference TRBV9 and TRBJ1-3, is DSGVTQTPKHLITATGQRVTLRCSPRSGDLSVYWYQQSLDQGLQFLIQYYNGEERAKGNILERFSAQQFPDLHSELNLSSLELGDSALYFCASSAPMTGPLVNTIYFGEGSWLTVV.

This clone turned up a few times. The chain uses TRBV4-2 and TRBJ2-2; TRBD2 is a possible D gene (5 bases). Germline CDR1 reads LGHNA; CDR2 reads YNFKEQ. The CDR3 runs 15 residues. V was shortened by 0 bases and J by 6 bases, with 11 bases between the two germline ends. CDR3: CASSQERGFPGELFF. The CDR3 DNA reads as TGTGCCAGCAGCCAAGAACGGGGTTTTCCCGGGGAGCTGTTTTTT.

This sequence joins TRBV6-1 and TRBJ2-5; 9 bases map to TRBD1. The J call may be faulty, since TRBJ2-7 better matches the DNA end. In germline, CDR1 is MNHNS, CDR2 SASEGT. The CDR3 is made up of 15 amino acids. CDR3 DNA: TGTGCCAGCACCAGCCGGGACAGGGCTTCGTACGAGCAGTACTTC. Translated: CASTSRDRASYEQYF.

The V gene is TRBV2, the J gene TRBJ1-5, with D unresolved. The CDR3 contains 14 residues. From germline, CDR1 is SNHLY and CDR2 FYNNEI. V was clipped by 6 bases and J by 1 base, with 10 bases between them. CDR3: CASSGVPSNQPQHF. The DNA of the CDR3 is TGTGCCAGCAGCGGTGTCCCGAGCAATCAGCCCCAGCATTTT.

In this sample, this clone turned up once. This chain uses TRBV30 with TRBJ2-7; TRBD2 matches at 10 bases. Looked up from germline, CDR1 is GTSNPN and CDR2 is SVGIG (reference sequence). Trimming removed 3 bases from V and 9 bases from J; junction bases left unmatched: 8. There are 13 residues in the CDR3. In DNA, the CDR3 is TGTGCCTGGAGCCCCGGGACTAGCGTGCGGCAGTACTTC. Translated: CAWSPGTSVRQYF.

As DNA, the CDR3 is TGTGCCAGCAGTGGGGGGAGACAGGGGGAGACCCAGTACTTC. Amino acid sequence: CASSGGRQGETQYF. This chain uses TRBV2 with TRBJ2-5; 8 bases align to TRBD1. The germline V gene has CDR1 SNHLY and CDR2 FYNNEI. With 4 bases clipped from V and 5 bases from J, the junction kept 6 bases outside the gene matches. The CDR3 covers 14 residues.

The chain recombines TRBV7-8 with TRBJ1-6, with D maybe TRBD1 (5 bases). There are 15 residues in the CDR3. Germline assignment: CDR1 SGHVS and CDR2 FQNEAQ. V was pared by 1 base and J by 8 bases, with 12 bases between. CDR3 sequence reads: CASSLVGRDYSPLHF. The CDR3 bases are TGTGCCAGCAGCTTAGTAGGCAGGGACTATTCACCCCTCCACTTT. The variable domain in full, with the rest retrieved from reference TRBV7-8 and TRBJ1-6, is GAGVSQSPRYKVAKRGQDVALRCDPISGHVSLFWYQQALGQGPEFLTYFQNEAQLDKSGLPSDRFFAERPEGSVSTLKIQRTQQEDSAVYLCASSLVGRDYSPLHFGNGTRLTVT.

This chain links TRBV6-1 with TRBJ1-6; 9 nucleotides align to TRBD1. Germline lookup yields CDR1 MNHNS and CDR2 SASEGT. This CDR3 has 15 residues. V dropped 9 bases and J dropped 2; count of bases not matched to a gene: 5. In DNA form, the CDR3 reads TGTGCCAGTGACAGGGGGATAACCTATAATTCACCCCTCCACTTT. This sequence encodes CASDRGITYNSPLHF.

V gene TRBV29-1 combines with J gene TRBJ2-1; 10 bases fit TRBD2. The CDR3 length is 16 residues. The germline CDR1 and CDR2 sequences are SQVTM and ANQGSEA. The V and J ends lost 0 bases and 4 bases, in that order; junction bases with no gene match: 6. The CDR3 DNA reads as TGCAGCGTTGAAGATCTGAGCGGGGGGGCTTACAATGAGCAGTTCTTC. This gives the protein CSVEDLSGGAYNEQFF.

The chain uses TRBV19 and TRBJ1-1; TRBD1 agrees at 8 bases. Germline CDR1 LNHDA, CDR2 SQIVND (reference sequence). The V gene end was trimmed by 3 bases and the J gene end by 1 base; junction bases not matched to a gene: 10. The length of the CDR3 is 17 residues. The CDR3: CASSMDWGRGPNTEAFF. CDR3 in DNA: TGTGCCAGTAGTATGGACTGGGGCAGGGGGCCGAACACTGAAGCTTTCTTT. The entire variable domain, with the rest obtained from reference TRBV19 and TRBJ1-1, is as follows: DGGITQSPKYLFRKEGQNVTLSCEQNLNHDAMYWYRQDPGQGLRLIYYSQIVNDFQKGDIAEGYSVSREKKESFPLTVTSAQKNPTAFYLCASSMDWGRGPNTEAFFGQGTRLTVV.

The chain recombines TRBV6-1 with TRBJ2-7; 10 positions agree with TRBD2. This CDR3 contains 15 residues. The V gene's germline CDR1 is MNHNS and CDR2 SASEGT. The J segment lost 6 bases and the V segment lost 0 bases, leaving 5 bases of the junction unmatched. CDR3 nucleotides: TGTGCCAGCAGTGAAGCGCGCCTAGCGGGGGTCGAGCAGTACGTC. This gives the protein CASSEARLAGVEQYV.

The CDR3 reads CASSSQDKSSYNSPLHF. CDR3 nucleotide sequence: TGTGCCAGCAGCTCCCAGGACAAGAGCTCCTATAATTCACCCCTCCACTTT. The chain uses TRBV7-9 and TRBJ1-6; D is possibly TRBD1 (5 bases). Looked up from germline, CDR1 is SEHNR and CDR2 is FQNEAQ (reference sequence). V gave up 4 bases and J gave up 0 bases, with 13 bases separating them. The CDR3 consists of 17 residues.

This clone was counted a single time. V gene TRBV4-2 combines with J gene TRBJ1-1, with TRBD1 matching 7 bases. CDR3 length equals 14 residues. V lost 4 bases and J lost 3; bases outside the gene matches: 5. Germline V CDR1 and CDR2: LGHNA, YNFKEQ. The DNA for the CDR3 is TGTGCCAGCAGCCGAAGGGGGCTGGACACTGAAGCTTTCTTT. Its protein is CASSRRGLDTEAFF.